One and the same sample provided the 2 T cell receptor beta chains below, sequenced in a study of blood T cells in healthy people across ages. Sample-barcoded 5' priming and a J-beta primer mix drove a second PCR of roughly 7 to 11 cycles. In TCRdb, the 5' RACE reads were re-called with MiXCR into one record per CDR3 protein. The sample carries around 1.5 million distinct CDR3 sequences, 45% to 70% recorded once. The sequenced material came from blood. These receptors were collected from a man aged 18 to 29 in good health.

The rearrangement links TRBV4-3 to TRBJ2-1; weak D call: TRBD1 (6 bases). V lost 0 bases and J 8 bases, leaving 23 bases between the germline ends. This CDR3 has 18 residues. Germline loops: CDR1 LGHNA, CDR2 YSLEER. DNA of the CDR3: TGCGCCAGCAGCCAAGATACGCACAGGGTGGAGAAATTGGATGAGCAGTTCTTC. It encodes CASSQDTHRVEKLDEQFF.

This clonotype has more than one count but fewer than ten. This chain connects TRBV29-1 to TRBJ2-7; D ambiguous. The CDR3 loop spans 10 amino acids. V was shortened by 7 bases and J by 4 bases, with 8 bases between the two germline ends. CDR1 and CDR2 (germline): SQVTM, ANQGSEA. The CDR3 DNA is TGCAGCGCACTTATATACGAGCAGTACTTC. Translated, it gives CSALIYEQYF.